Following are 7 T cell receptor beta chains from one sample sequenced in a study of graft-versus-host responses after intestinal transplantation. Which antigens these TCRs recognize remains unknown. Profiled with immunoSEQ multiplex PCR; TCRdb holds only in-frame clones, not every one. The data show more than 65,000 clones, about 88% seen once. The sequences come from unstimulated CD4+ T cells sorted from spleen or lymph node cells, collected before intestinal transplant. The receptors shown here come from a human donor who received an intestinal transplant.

CDR3 nucleotide sequence: TGTGCCATCAGTGGGGACGGGACAGGGGGCTACAATGAGCAGTTCTTC. Amino acid sequence: CAISGDGTGGYNEQFF. V and J are TRBV10-3 and TRBJ2-1, with 11 bases aligning to TRBD1. Germline loops: CDR1 ENHRY, CDR2 SYGVKD. V gave up 4 bases and J gave up 3 bases; unmatched junction bases: 5. The length of the CDR3 is 16 residues.

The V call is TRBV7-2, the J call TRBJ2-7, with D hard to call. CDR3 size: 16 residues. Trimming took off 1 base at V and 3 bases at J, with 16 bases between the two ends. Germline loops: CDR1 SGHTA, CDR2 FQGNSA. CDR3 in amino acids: CASSLGGSEVYYEQYF. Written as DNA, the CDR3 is TGTGCCAGCAGCTTAGGAGGCAGCGAGGTCTACTACGAGCAGTACTTC.

The CDR3 spells CASSLVGHSSGANVLTF. The CDR3 DNA reads as TGTGCCAGCAGCCTCGTGGGACACAGCTCTGGGGCCAACGTCCTGACTTTC. The chain joins TRBV11-2 to TRBJ2-6; perhaps TRBD1 as D (6 bases). This CDR3 has 17 amino acids. Per the germline V gene, CDR1 is SGHAT and CDR2 is FQNNGV. The V gene lost 5 bases and the J gene lost 0 bases, with 14 bases spanning the gap.

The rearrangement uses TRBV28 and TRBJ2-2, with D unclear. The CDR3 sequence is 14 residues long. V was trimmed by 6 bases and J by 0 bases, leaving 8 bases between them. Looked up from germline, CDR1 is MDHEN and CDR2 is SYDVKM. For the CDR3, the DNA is TGTGCCAGCAGCCCCGAGGCGAACACCGGGGAGCTGTTTTTT. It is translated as CASSPEANTGELFF.

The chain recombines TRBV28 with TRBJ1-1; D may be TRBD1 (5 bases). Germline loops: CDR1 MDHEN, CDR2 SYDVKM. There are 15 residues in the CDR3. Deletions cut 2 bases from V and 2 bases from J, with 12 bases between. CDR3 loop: CASSLRSRGNTEAFF. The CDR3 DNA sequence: TGTGCCAGCAGTTTACGTAGTAGGGGCAACACTGAAGCTTTCTTT.

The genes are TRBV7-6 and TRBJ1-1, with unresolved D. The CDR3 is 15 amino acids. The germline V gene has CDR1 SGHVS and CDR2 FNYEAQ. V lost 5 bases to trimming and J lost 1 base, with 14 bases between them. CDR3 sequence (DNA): TGTGCCAGCAGCCAGGATCCCGGCTGGAACACTGAAGCTTTCTTT. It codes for CASSQDPGWNTEAFF.

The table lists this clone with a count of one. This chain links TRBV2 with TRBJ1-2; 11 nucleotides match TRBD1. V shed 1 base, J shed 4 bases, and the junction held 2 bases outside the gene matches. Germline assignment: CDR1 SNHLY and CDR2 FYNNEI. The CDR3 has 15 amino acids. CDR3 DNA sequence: TGTGCCAGCAGTGAAGGGACAGGGGGCACCTATGGCTACACCTTC. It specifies CASSEGTGGTYGYTF.